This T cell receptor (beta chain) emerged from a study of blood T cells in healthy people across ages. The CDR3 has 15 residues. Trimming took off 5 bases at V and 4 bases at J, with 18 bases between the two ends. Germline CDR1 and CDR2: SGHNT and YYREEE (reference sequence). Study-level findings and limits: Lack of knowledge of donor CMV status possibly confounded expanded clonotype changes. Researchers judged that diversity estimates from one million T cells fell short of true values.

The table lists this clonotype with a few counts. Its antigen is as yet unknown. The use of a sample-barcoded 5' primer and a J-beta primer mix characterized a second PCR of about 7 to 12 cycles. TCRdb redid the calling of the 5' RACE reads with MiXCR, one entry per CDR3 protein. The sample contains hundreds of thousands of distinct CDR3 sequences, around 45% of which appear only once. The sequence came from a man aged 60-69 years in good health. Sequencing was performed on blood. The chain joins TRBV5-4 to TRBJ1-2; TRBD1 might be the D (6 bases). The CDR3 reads CASRKGGNTGYGYTF. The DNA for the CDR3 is TGTGCCAGCAGGAAGGGGGGAAATACTGGCTATGGCTACACCTTC.